Described below is a single T cell receptor beta chain sequence and its context. As yet, its antigen is unknown. This record comes from a study of T cells after yellow fever vaccination. The CDR3 runs 15 residues. The germline gives CDR1 SGHRS, CDR2 YFSETQ. Germline trimming cut 4 bases from V and 6 bases from J; bases unmatched to any gene: 7. One entry per CDR3 protein results from TCRdb running MiXCR on the 5' RACE reads. This sample yields 400,000 or so distinct CDR3 sequences, of which 18% are seen a single time; about 18% belongs to the top ten. General study points: Overlap between CD4 and CD8 compartments was detected for a small share of clonotypes.

This chain links TRBV5-1 with TRBJ2-2; 9 nucleotides align to TRBD1. Sample: PBMCs, taken before the yellow fever booster vaccination. The receptor was isolated from a man between 18 and 35 years old who received the YFV17D yellow fever vaccine. The CDR3 coding sequence is TGCGCCAGCAGCCCAGGACAGGGGAGAGCCGGGGAGCTGTTTTTT. Amino acids: CASSPGQGRAGELFF.